This passage covers 21 T cell receptor beta chains from one sample sequenced in a study of control samples from healthy donors and cancer patients. Generated by immunoSEQ multiplex PCR, the TCRdb table keeps only in-frame clones and is missing some. In the table there are some 150,000 clones, 90% to 95% of which are singletons. The sequenced sample consisted of blood. The receptors come from a man aged 40-50 years in good health.

The chain combines TRBV19 with TRBJ2-2; possible D gene TRBD1, 6 bases. In germline, CDR1 is LNHDA, CDR2 SQIVND (reference sequence). V was clipped by 2 bases and J by 1 base, with 8 bases between them. The length of the CDR3 is 15 residues. The CDR3 reads CASSIWGQNTGELFF. Written as DNA, the CDR3 is TGTGCCAGTAGTATATGGGGGCAGAACACCGGGGAGCTGTTTTTT.

The CDR3 here is CASGDQHRTEAFF. In nucleotides, the CDR3 is TGTGCCAGCGGTGACCAGCACAGGACTGAAGCTTTCTTT. The chain carries TRBV7-6 and TRBJ1-1, with D perhaps matching TRBD1 (5 bases). V was pared by 8 bases and J by 5 bases, with 15 bases between. The germline CDR1 and CDR2 sequences are SGHVS and FNYEAQ. The CDR3 contains 13 residues.

This chain links TRBV5-1 with TRBJ2-1, with D tentatively TRBD1 (6 bases). CDR1 SGHRS and CDR2 YFSETQ come from the germline V gene. Trimming removed 4 bases at V and 6 bases at J, with 8 bases between. This CDR3 region has 12 residues. DNA for the CDR3: TGCGCCAGCAGCCAGGGGAGCAATGAGCAGTTCTTC. This sequence encodes CASSQGSNEQFF.

The chain is built from TRBV25-1 and TRBJ2-7; 9 bases align to TRBD1. Per germline, CDR1 MGHDK and CDR2 SYGVNS. This CDR3 is built from 13 residues. With 6 bases clipped from V and 5 bases from J, the junction kept 5 bases outside the gene matches. CDR3: CASRQGAMDEQYF. CDR3 DNA: TGTGCCAGCAGACAGGGGGCAATGGACGAGCAGTACTTC.

This rearrangement joins TRBV12-3 or TRBV12-4 to TRBJ1-2; D is unresolved. V lost 2 bases to trimming and J lost 5 bases, with 9 bases between them. The CDR3 spans 13 residues. CDR3 in amino acids: CASSLFSRYGYTF. The CDR3 bases are TGTGCCAGCAGTTTATTTTCCAGGTATGGCTACACCTTC.

This rearrangement joins TRBV3-1 (or the pseudogene TRBV3-2) to TRBJ2-7, with TRBD1 identical over 7 bases. This CDR3 comprises 13 residues. The germline gives CDR1 LGHDT, CDR2 YNNKEL (reference sequence). The V and J ends lost 4 bases and 5 bases, in that order; junction bases with no gene match: 5. The CDR3 sequence is CASSRDSTNEQYF. The CDR3 bases are TGTGCCAGCAGCCGGGACAGCACTAACGAGCAGTACTTC.

V is TRBV29-1 and J is TRBJ1-2; D is perhaps TRBD1 (5 bases). Germline loops: CDR1 SQVTM, CDR2 ANQGSEA. The V gene lost 3 bases and the J gene lost 7 bases, with 15 bases spanning the gap. There are 13 residues in the CDR3. The CDR3 sequence: CSVERGRGSGYTF. Here the CDR3 DNA reads TGCAGCGTTGAGAGGGGCCGCGGGAGTGGCTACACCTTC.

This chain uses TRBV28 with TRBJ1-1; 8 bases line up with TRBD1. With V trimmed by 4 bases and J by 4 bases, 11 bases remained unmatched. Germline lookup yields CDR1 MDHEN and CDR2 SYDVKM. The CDR3 runs to 16 residues. CDR3 region: CASSSIRGLGVTEAFF. Here the CDR3 DNA reads TGTGCCAGCAGTTCCATCAGGGGGCTGGGGGTCACTGAAGCTTTCTTT.

The rearrangement uses TRBV19 and TRBJ1-5, with TRBD1 as a possible D gene (5 bases). With 3 bases removed from V and 5 bases from J, the gap between germline ends came to 11 bases. The CDR3 length is 14 residues. Germline-derived CDR1 and CDR2 are LNHDA and SQIVND (reference sequence). CDR3 loop: CASSIPGRYQPQHF. For the CDR3, the DNA is TGTGCCAGTAGTATCCCAGGGAGGTATCAGCCCCAGCATTTT.

The V gene is TRBV7-9, the J gene TRBJ1-4, with D possibly matching TRBD1 (5 bases). The V end lost 1 base, the J end lost 4 bases, and 19 bases lay between the germline ends. The germline CDR1 and CDR2 sequences are SEHNR and FQNEAQ (reference sequence). This CDR3 region has 18 residues. In DNA form, the CDR3 reads TGTGCCAGCAGCTTAGGAGTCGGTCGGGGACTGAATAATGAAAAACTGTTTTTT. This encodes CASSLGVGRGLNNEKLFF. Full variable domain (missing parts from reference TRBV7-9 and TRBJ1-4): DTGVSQNPRHKITKRGQNVTFRCDPISEHNRLYWYRQTLGQGPEFLTYFQNEAQLEKSRLLSDRFSAERPKGSFSTLEIQRTEQGDSAMYLCASSLGVGRGLNNEKLFFGSGTQLSVL.

The chain uses TRBV30 and TRBJ1-1; D is undetermined. The CDR3 is 10 residues long. With 1 base removed from V and 6 bases from J, the gap between germline ends came to 3 bases. CDR1 and CDR2 from the germline V gene are GTSNPN and SVGIG (reference sequence). The CDR3 nucleotides read TGTGCCTGGAGTGGGGCTGAAGCTTTCTTT. It specifies CAWSGAEAFF.

The chain is built from TRBV6-2 or TRBV6-3 and TRBJ1-5; 7 nucleotides agree with TRBD1. Germline loops: CDR1 MNHEY, CDR2 SVGEGT. V lost 4 bases and J lost 3; bases outside the gene matches: 12. This CDR3 has 17 amino acids. The CDR3 DNA reads TGTGCCAGCAGTTCTCACCATCCAGACAGGGACAATCAGCCCCAGCATTTT. This gives the protein CASSSHHPDRDNQPQHF.

V usage is TRBV6-6 and J usage is TRBJ1-5; the D gene is possibly TRBD1 (5 bases). Germline CDR1 and CDR2: MNHNY and SVGAGI (reference sequence). This CDR3 comprises 15 residues. V gave up 0 bases and J gave up 6 bases, with 12 bases separating them. The CDR3 here is CASSYSKGATQPQHF. In nucleotides, the CDR3 is TGTGCCAGCAGTTACTCGAAAGGGGCGACTCAGCCCCAGCATTTT.

This rearrangement joins TRBV2 to TRBJ1-1; D not resolved. The V end was cut by 8 bases, the J end by 1 base, with 11 bases between. The germline gives CDR1 SNHLY, CDR2 FYNNEI. CDR3 size: 13 residues. The CDR3 loop is CASDRDENTEAFF. The CDR3 coding sequence is TGTGCCAGCGACCGCGACGAGAACACTGAAGCTTTCTTT. Filled out from reference TRBV2 and TRBJ1-1, the complete variable domain reads EPEVTQTPSHQVTQMGQEVILRCVPISNHLYFYWYRQILGQKVEFLVSFYNNEISEKSEIFDDQFSVERPDGSNFTLKIRSTKLEDSAMYFCASDRDENTEAFFGQGTRLTVV.

The J gene is TRBJ2-7, the V gene TRBV7-9; no clear D. V lost 1 base to trimming and J lost 6 bases, with 16 bases between them. This CDR3 spans 15 amino acids. The V gene's germline CDR1 is SEHNR and CDR2 FQNEAQ (reference sequence). The CDR3 protein is CASSLGQPTLPEQYF. The DNA for the CDR3 is TGTGCCAGCAGCTTAGGGCAGCCAACTCTGCCCGAGCAGTACTTC. Full variable domain (outside the CDR3, taken from reference TRBV7-9 and TRBJ2-7): DTGVSQNPRHKITKRGQNVTFRCDPISEHNRLYWYRQTLGQGPEFLTYFQNEAQLEKSRLLSDRFSAERPKGSFSTLEIQRTEQGDSAMYLCASSLGQPTLPEQYFGPGTRLTVT.

CDR3 sequence reads: CASSESGGEPEAFF. In DNA form, the CDR3 reads TGTGCCAGCAGTGAATCTGGGGGGGAACCTGAAGCTTTCTTT. The rearrangement joins TRBV25-1 to TRBJ1-1, with D maybe TRBD1 (5 bases). The CDR3 loop spans 14 amino acids. The germline V and J ends were trimmed by 1 base and 6 bases, with 12 bases remaining between them. Germline lookup yields CDR1 MGHDK and CDR2 SYGVNS.

V usage is TRBV27 and J usage is TRBJ2-7; D may correspond to TRBD1 or TRBD2 (5 bases each). This CDR3 has 14 residues. The ends were cut back, 10 bases at V and 6 bases at J, with 22 bases in the middle. The germline CDR1 and CDR2 sequences are MNHEY and SMNVEV (reference sequence). Here the CDR3 reads CANSRGISQGEQYF. The CDR3 DNA reads TGTGCCAATTCGAGGGGTATTTCACAAGGCGAGCAGTACTTC.

This chain connects TRBV9 to TRBJ2-1; 13 bases are shared with TRBD2. The V gene's germline CDR1 is SGDLS and CDR2 YYNGEE. This CDR3 is 16 amino acids long. The J segment lost 3 bases and the V segment lost 4 bases, leaving 4 bases of the junction unmatched. DNA of the CDR3: TGTGCCAGCAGCCCCTGGACTAGCGGGGGCTACAATGAGCAGTTCTTC. It translates to CASSPWTSGGYNEQFF.

This chain uses TRBV2 with TRBJ2-6; D remains unclear. From germline, CDR1 is SNHLY and CDR2 FYNNEI. The CDR3 extends over 10 amino acids. The germline V and J ends were trimmed by 6 bases and 15 bases, with 9 bases remaining between them. The CDR3 spells CASRTEALTF. The CDR3 bases are TGTGCCAGCAGAACAGAAGCCCTGACTTTC.

The CDR3 DNA follows: TGTGCCAGCAATGGGGGCAATCCCTCTGGAAACACCATATATTTT. Translated: CASNGGNPSGNTIYF. The rearrangement uses TRBV6-6 and TRBJ1-3; D may be TRBD1 (6 bases). This CDR3 spans 15 amino acids. Germline loops: CDR1 MNHNY, CDR2 SVGAGI (reference sequence). Trimming stripped 7 bases from V and 0 bases from J, with 13 bases between.

V usage is TRBV24-1 and J usage is TRBJ1-5, with D maybe TRBD1 (5 bases). From germline, CDR1 is KGHDR and CDR2 SFDVKD. V was shortened by 2 bases and J by 7 bases, with 11 bases between the two germline ends. The CDR3 loop spans 14 amino acids. This CDR3 is CATSDSGGGQPQHF. The CDR3 region has the DNA TGTGCCACCAGTGATTCGGGGGGTGGGCAGCCCCAGCATTTT.